Included here is one T cell receptor beta chain sequence, with context. This entry comes from a study of blood T cell repertoires in COVID-19. Per the original data handling: Nucleated cell number was recorded as an estimate derived from reference gene primer amplification. The data were produced by immunoSEQ multiplex PCR, yet TCRdb's version contains in-frame clones alone and is incomplete. V and J calls and clone size are as listed in that table; D and trimming were resolved from the DNA. Among 80,000 to 100,000 clones listed, approximately 72% were seen once. Germline V CDR1 and CDR2: SGHRS, YFSETQ. The CDR3 is made up of 16 amino acids. The V segment lost 4 bases and the J segment 8 bases; nucleotides outside the gene matches: 12.

The chain combines TRBV5-1 with TRBJ1-6; 7 bases align to TRBD1. This receptor was obtained from a man between 65 and 85 years old with acute or convalescent COVID-19. The sequenced material came from peripheral blood. The DNA of the CDR3 is TGCGCCAGCAGCCAGGGGGTTACGGGAAACCATTCACCCCTCCACTTT. Translation: CASSQGVTGNHSPLHF.